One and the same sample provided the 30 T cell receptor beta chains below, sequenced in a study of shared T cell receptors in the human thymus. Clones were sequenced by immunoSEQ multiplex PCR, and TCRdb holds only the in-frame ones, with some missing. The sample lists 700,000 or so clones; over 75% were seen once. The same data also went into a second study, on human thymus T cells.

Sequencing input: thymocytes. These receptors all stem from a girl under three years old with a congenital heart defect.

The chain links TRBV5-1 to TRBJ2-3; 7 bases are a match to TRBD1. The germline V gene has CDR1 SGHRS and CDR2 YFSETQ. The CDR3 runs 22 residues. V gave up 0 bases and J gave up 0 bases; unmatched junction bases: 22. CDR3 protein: CASSLGLSFRDSPRPSTDTQYF. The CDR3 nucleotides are TGCGCCAGCAGCTTGGGTCTTTCGTTTCGGGACAGTCCTAGACCTAGCACAGATACGCAGTATTTT.

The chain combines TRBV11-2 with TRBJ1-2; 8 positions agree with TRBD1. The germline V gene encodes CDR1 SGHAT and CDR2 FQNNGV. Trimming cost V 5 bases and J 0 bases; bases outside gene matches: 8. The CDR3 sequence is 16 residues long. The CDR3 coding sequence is TGTGCCAGCAGCATGGACAGGGTCCCAGCTAACTATGGCTACACCTTC. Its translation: CASSMDRVPANYGYTF.

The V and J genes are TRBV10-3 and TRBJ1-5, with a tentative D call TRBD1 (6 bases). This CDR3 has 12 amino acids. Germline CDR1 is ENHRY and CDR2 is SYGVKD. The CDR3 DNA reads TGTGCATCAGGGGACGGCGGACAGCCCCAGCATTTT. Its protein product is CASGDGGQPQHF.

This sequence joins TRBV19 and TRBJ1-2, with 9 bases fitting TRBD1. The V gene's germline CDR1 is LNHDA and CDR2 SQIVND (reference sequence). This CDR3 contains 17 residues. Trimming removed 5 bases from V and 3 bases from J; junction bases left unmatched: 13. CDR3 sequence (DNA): TGTGCCAGTAGTCCACTAGGGGGACAGGGATCTTACTATGGCTACACCTTC. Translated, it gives CASSPLGGQGSYYGYTF. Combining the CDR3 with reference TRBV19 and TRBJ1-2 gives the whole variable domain DGGITQSPKYLFRKEGQNVTLSCEQNLNHDAMYWYRQDPGQGLRLIYYSQIVNDFQKGDIAEGYSVSREKKESFPLTVTSAQKNPTAFYLCASSPLGGQGSYYGYTFGSGTRLTVV.

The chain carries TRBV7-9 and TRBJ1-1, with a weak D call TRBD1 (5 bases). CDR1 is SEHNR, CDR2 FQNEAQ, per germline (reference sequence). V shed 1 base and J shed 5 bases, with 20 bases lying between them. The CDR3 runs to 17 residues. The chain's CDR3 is CASSLGVRTNPLTEAFF. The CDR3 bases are TGTGCCAGCAGCTTAGGGGTGAGGACAAACCCTTTGACTGAAGCTTTCTTT. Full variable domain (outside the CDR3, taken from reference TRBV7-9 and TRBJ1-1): DTGVSQNPRHKITKRGQNVTFRCDPISEHNRLYWYRQTLGQGPEFLTYFQNEAQLEKSRLLSDRFSAERPKGSFSTLEIQRTEQGDSAMYLCASSLGVRTNPLTEAFFGQGTRLTVV.

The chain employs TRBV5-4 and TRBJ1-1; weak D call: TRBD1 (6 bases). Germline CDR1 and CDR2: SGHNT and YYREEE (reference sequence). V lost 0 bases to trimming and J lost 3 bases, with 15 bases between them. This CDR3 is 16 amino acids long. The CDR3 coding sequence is TGTGCCAGCAGCTTGGTGTTCAGATGGGGGCACACTGAAGCTTTCTTT. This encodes CASSLVFRWGHTEAFF.

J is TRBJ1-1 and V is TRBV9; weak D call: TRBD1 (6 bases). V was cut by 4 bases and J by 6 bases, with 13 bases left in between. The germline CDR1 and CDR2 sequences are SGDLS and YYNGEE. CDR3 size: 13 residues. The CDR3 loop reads CASSKLGQSEAFF. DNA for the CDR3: TGTGCCAGCAGCAAACTCGGACAGTCTGAAGCTTTCTTT.

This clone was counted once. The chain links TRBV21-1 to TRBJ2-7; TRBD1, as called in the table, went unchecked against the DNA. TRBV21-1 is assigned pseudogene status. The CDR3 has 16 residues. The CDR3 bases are TGTGCCAGCAGCGCTCTTATTCGACAGGGGTCCTACGAGCAGTACTTC. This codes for CASSALIRQGSYEQYF.

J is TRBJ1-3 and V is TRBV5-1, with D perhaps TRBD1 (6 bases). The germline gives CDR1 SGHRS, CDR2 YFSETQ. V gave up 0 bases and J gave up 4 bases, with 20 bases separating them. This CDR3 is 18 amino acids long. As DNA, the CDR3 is TGCGCCAGCAGCTTGGTCCCAGGAACAGGGATGGGCGGAAACACCATATATTTT. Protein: CASSLVPGTGMGGNTIYF. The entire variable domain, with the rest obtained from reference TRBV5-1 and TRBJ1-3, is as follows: KAGVTQTPRYLIKTRGQQVTLSCSPISGHRSVSWYQQTPGQGLQFLFEYFSETQRNKGNFPGRFSGRQFSNSRSEMNVSTLELGDSALYLCASSLVPGTGMGGNTIYFGEGSWLTVV.

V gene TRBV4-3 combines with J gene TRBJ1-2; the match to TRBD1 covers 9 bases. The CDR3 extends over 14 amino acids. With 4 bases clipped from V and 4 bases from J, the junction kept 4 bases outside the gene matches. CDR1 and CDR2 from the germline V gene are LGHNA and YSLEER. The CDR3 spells CASSRTGDSYGYTF. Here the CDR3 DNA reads TGCGCCAGCAGCCGGACAGGGGATAGCTATGGCTACACCTTC.

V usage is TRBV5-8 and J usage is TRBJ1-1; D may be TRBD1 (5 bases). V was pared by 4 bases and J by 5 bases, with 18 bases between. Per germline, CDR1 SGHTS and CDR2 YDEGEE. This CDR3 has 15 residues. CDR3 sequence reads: CASSLNWGAGTEAFF. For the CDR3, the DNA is TGTGCCAGCAGCCTGAACTGGGGCGCAGGGACTGAAGCTTTCTTT. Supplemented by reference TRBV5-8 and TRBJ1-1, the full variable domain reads EAGVTQSPTHLIKTRGQQATLRCSPISGHTSVYWYQQALGLGLQFLLWYDEGEERNRGNFPPRFSGRQFPNYSSELNVNALELEDSALYLCASSLNWGAGTEAFFGQGTRLTVV.

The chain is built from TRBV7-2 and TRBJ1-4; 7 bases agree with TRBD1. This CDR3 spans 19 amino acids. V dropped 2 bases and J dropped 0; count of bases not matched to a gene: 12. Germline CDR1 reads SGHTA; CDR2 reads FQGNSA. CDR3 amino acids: CASSLKGGAGSPTNEKLFF. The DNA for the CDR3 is TGTGCCAGCAGCTTAAAAGGGGGCGCGGGGTCCCCAACTAATGAAAAACTGTTTTTT.

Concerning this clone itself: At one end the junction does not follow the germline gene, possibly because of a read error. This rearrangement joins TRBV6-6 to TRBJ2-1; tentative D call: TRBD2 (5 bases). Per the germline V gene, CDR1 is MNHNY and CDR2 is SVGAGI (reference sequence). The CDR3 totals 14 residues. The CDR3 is CASSYRGPTNERFF. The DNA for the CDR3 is TGTGCCAGCAGTTACCGAGGGCCCACCAATGAGCGGTTCTTC.

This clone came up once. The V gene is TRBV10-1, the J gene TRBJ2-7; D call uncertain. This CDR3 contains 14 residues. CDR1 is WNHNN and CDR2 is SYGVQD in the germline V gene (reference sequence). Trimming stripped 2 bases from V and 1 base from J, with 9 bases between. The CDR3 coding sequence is TGCGCCAGCAGTGAGCCTAGTAGATCCTACGAGCAGTACTTC. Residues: CASSEPSRSYEQYF.

In DNA form, the CDR3 reads TGTGCCAGCAGCCCGGCCCCCCGGACTTCGTACCAAGAGACCCAGTACTTC. Translated: CASSPAPRTSYQETQYF. V gene TRBV5-8 combines with J gene TRBJ2-5, with TRBD2 as a possible D gene (5 bases). Trimming shortened V by 4 bases and J by 0 bases, and 19 bases separated the two germline ends. From germline, CDR1 is SGHTS and CDR2 YDEGEE. This CDR3 has 17 residues.

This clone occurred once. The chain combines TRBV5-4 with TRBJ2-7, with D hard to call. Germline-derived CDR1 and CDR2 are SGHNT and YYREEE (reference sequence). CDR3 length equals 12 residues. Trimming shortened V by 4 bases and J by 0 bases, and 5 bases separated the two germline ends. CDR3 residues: CASSVASYEQYF. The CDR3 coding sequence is TGTGCCAGCAGCGTAGCCTCCTACGAGCAGTACTTC.

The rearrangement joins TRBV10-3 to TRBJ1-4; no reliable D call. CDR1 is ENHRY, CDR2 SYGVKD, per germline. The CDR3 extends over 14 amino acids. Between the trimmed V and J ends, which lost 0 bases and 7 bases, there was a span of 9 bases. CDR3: CAISESSGREKLFF. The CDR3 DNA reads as TGTGCCATCAGTGAGTCGAGTGGGCGTGAAAAACTGTTTTTT.

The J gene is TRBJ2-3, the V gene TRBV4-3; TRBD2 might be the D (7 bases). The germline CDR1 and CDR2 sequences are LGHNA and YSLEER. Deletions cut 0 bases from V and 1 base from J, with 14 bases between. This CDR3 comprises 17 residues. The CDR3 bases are TGCGCCAGCAGCCAAGAAGGGGGAGGGAGAGGCACAGATACGCAGTATTTT. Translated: CASSQEGGGRGTDTQYF.

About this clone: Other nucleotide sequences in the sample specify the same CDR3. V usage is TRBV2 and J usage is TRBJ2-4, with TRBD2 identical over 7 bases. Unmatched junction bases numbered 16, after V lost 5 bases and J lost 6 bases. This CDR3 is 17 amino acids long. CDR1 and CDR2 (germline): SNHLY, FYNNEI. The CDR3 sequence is CASSKSRTAPGGNIQYF. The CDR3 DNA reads TGTGCCAGCAGTAAGAGCCGGACCGCCCCGGGAGGAAACATTCAGTACTTC.

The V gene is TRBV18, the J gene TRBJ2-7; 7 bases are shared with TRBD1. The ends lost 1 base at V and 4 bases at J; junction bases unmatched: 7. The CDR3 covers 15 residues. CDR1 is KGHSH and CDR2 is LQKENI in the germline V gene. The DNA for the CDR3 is TGTGCCAGCTCACCACGGAGCAGGGGGATATACGAGCAGTACTTC. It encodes CASSPRSRGIYEQYF.

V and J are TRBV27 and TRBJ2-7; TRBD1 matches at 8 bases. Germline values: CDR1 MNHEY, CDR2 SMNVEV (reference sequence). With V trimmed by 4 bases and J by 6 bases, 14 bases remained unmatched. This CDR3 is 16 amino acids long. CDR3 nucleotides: TGTGCCAGCAGTTCCCTCCCCGGGACAGGTATCTCCGAGCAGTACTTC. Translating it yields CASSSLPGTGISEQYF.

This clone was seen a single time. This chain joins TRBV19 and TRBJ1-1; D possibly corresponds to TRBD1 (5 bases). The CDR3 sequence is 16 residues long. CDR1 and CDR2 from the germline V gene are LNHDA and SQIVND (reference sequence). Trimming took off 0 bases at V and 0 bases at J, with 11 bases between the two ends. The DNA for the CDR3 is TGTGCCAGTAGTATAGATAGTTGGACACTGAACACTGAAGCTTTCTTT. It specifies CASSIDSWTLNTEAFF.

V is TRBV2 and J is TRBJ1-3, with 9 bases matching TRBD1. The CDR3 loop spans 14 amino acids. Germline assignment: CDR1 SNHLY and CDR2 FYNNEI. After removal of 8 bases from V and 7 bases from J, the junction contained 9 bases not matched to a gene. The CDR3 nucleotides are TGTGCCAGCCAACCCCACAGGGGGCAGAACACCATATATTTT. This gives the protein CASQPHRGQNTIYF.

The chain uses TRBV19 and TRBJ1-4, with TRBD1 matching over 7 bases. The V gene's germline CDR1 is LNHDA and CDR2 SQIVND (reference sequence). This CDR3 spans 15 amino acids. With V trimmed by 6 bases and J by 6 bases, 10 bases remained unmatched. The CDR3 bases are TGTGCCAGTAGGTCTTGGACAGGAAATTATGAAAAACTGTTTTTT. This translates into CASRSWTGNYEKLFF. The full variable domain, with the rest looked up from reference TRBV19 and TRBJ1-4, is DGGITQSPKYLFRKEGQNVTLSCEQNLNHDAMYWYRQDPGQGLRLIYYSQIVNDFQKGDIAEGYSVSREKKESFPLTVTSAQKNPTAFYLCASRSWTGNYEKLFFGSGTQLSVL.

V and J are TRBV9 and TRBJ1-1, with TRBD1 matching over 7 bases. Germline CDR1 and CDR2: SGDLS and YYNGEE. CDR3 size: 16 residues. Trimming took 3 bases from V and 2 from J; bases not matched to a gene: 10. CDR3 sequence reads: CASSAFTRDRNTEAFF. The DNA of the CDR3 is TGTGCCAGCAGCGCCTTTACCCGGGACAGAAACACTGAAGCTTTCTTT.

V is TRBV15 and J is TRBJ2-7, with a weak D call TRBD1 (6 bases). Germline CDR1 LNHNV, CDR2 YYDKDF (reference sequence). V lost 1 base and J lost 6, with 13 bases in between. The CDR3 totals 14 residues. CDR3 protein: CATSRGASRGEQYF. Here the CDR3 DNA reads TGTGCCACCAGCAGAGGGGCCTCCAGGGGCGAGCAGTACTTC.

The CDR3 loop reads CASSFGGLNTEAFF. The CDR3, as DNA: TGTGCCAGCAGCTTCGGAGGGCTGAACACTGAAGCTTTCTTT. The rearrangement links TRBV7-2 to TRBJ1-1; D unresolved. Deletions cut 3 bases from V and 0 bases from J, with 8 bases between. CDR3 length equals 14 residues. Germline CDR1 is SGHTA and CDR2 is FQGNSA.

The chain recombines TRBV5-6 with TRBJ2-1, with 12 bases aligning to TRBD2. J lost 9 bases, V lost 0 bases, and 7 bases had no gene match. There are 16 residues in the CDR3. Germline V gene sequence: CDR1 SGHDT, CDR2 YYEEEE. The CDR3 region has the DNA TGTGCCAGCAGCTTGGACCTAGCGGGGGGGCCCGGTGAGCAGTTCTTC. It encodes CASSLDLAGGPGEQFF. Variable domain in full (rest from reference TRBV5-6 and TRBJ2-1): DAGVTQSPTHLIKTRGQQVTLRCSPKSGHDTVSWYQQALGQGPQFIFQYYEEEERQRGNFPDRFSGHQFPNYSSELNVNALLLGDSALYLCASSLDLAGGPGEQFFGPGTRLTVL.

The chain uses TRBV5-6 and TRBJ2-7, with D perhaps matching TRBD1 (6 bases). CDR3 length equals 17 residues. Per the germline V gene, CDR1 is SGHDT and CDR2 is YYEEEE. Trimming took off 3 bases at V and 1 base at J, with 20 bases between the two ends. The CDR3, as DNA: TGTGCCAGCAGCTCAGGAGGTCCCGGACAGTCATCCTACGAGCAGTACTTC. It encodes CASSSGGPGQSSYEQYF.

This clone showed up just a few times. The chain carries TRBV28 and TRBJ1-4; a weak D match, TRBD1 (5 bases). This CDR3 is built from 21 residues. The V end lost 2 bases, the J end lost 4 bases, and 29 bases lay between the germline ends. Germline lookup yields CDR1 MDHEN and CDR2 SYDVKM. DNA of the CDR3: TGTGCCAGCAGTTTAGGTTCCCCCAGCAACAGGAGCCCAAACCTTAATGAAAAACTGTTTTTT. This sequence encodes CASSLGSPSNRSPNLNEKLFF.